Listed below are T cell receptor beta chains from one sample, sequenced in a study of cytomegalovirus exposure and HLA in healthy donors. Sequenced by immunoSEQ multiplex PCR; TCRdb stores in-frame clones only, minus some. The table shows 150,000 to 250,000 clones, with around three quarters occurring only once. Sequencing was performed on PBMCs. The receptors were gathered from a woman under 40 in good health and CMV-seropositive. The CDR3 runs from the conserved cysteine through the conserved F or W.

CDR3aa	v_gene	len
CASSQAEGATNEKLFF	TRBV4-3	16
CASTQWGTSGDSGSTQYF	TRBV7-8	18
CAGSGQGTEAFF	TRBV10-3	12
CASSLLQGNTEAFF	TRBV7-9	14
CASSLTSTGSYEQYF	TRBV5-1	15
CASSARTGVAGELFF	TRBV19	15
CASSRGQGFPEIQYF	TRBV5-8	15
CASTTDRVSYNEQFF	TRBV7-9	15
CASSTPDRANSPLHF	TRBV6-5	15
CASSQGTASNQPQHF	TRBV4-3	15
CASSLGLAGVNEQFF	TRBV11-2	15
CASSPGGLAGDYEQYF	TRBV5-4	16
CASSQEVAGGTDTQYF	TRBV4-3	16
CASSEADRGSNQPQHF	TRBV2	16
CASSFAVETEAFF	TRBV11-3	13
CASRTLAGGATDTQYF	TRBV5-1	16
CASSLEGGYGYTF	TRBV5-1	13
CASSQGWGRATAYEQYF	TRBV4-3	17
CASSLHRQGSNEQFF	TRBV7-8	15
CASSPPLGTGGAEQYF	TRBV2	16
CAISGVLAKNIQYF	TRBV10-3	14
CASSLASFGNEQFF	TRBV11-2	14
CASSLVGFSGRYDEQFF	TRBV7-8	17
CASSLETDNSPLHF	TRBV7-8	14
CASSQGDEQFF	TRBV6-6	11
CATSRDLRETQYF	TRBV6-1	13
CASSYSLRGSWEQYF	TRBV6-5	15
CASSLNAERGAFF	TRBV28	13
CASSFTGTRRETQYF	TRBV5-6	15